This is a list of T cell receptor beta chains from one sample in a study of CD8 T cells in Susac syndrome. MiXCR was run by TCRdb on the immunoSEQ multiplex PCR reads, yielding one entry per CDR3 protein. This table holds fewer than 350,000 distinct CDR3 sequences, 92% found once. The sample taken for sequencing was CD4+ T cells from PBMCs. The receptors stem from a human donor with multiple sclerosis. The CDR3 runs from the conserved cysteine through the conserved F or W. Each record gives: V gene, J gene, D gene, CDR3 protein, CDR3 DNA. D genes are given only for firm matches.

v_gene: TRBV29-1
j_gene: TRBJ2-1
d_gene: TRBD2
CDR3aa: CSVEFAGVGSEQFF
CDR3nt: TGCAGCGTTGAATTTGCGGGAGTCGGGAGCGAGCAGTTCTTC

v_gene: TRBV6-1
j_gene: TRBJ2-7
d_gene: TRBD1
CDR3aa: CASSLSGTAYEQYF
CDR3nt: TGTGCCAGCAGTTTGTCCGGGACAGCCTACGAGCAGTACTTC

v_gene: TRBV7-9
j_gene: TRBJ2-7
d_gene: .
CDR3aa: CASSLSLETRAEQYF
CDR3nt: TGTGCCAGCAGCTTAAGTCTAGAGACTAGAGCCGAGCAGTACTTC

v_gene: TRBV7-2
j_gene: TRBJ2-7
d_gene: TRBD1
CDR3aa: CASSLAGQGAGYEQYF
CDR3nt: TGTGCCAGCAGCTTAGCAGGACAGGGGGCGGGCTACGAGCAGTACTTC

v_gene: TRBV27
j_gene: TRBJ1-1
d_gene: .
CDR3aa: CASSSTRGLSEAFF
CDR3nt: TGTGCCAGCAGTTCGACAAGGGGCTTATCTGAAGCTTTCTTT

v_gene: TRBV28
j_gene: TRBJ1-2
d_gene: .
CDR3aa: CASSLRPIYGYTF
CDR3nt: TGTGCCAGCAGTTTACGTCCGATCTATGGCTACACCTTC

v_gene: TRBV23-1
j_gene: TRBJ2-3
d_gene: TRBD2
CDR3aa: CASSPRLAGVDTQYF
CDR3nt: TGCGCCAGCAGTCCACGACTAGCGGGAGTAGATACGCAGTATTTT

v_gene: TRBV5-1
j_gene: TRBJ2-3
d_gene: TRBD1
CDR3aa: CASSYPGTGGRDTQYF
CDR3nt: TGCGCCAGCAGCTATCCCGGGACAGGGGGCCGAGATACGCAGTATTTT

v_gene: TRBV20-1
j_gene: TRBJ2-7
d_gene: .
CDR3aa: CSVLGSGWPYEQYF
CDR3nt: TGCAGTGTTCTCGGTTCAGGGTGGCCCTACGAGCAGTACTTC

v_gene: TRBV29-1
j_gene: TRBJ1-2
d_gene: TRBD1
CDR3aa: CSVGGGGGYGYTF
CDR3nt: TGCAGCGTTGGGGGAGGGGGCGGCTATGGCTACACCTTC